A selection of T cell receptor beta chains follows, all from one sample in a study of tumor and adjacent non-tumor tissue in lung cancer. TCRdb ran MiXCR on the multiplex PCR reads and lists one entry per CDR3 protein. Of 110,000 or so distinct CDR3 sequences listed, over 55% were seen once; the top ten hold around 20%. The specimen was distant non-tumor lung tissue. The receptors originated from a man in his 60s with non-small cell lung cancer. Both conserved end residues are part of each CDR3. D genes are given only for firm matches. Clone sizes are given selectively: once, few, many, or a class where the clone is expanded.

d_gene	abundance	v_gene	j_gene	CDR3nt	CDR3aa
NA	NA	TRBV20-1	TRBJ1-1	TGCAGTGCTAGAGATTACGTGGGGGGGAACACTGAAGCTTTCTTT	CSARDYVGGNTEAFF
TRBD2	many	TRBV6-1	TRBJ2-1	TGTGCCAGCAGTGAATCCTTAGCGGGAGACCACAATGAGCAGTTCTTC	CASSESLAGDHNEQFF
NA	NA	TRBV11-3	TRBJ2-3	TGTGCTAGCAACTCGGGACTTTCCACAGTTACGCAGTATTTT	CASNSGLSTVTQYF
NA	NA	TRBV20-1	TRBJ2-7	TGCAGTGCTAGACCAGAGGCCGACAAGCAGTACTTC	CSARPEADKQYF
NA	NA	TRBV6-5	TRBJ2-2	TGTGCCAGGAGTTCCGGGGCGAACATCGGGGAGCTGTTTTTT	CARSSGANIGELFF
TRBD1	NA	TRBV11-2	TRBJ1-3	TGTGCCAGCAGCGCTCCCGGGACAGAGTACACCATATATTTT	CASSAPGTEYTIYF
NA	few	TRBV5-8	TRBJ2-6	TGTGCCAGCAGCTTTAGAGTCTCTGGGGCCAACGTCCTGACTTTC	CASSFRVSGANVLTF
NA	NA	TRBV5-5	TRBJ1-4	TGTGCCAGCAGTTTGGCCCCGGGGGGGCAGGGTGGAAAACTGTTTTTT	CASSLAPGGQGGKLFF
TRBD1	NA	TRBV2	TRBJ1-2	TGTGCCAGCAGTGTGGGACAGGCCTATGGCTACACCTTC	CASSVGQAYGYTF
NA	NA	TRBV20-1	TRBJ2-3	TGCAGTGCTAGTCGGGGTGTTTCAGGGGGGGAAGGCACAGATACGCAGTATTTT	CSASRGVSGGEGTDTQYF
TRBD1	medium-sized	TRBV11-3	TRBJ2-1	TGTGCCAGCAGCCCGCGAGGGGACAGGGCCAATGAGCAGTTCTTC	CASSPRGDRANEQFF
NA	many	TRBV10-2	TRBJ2-3	TGCGCCATCCGATGGGCAGATACGCAGTATTTT	CAIRWADTQYF
NA	NA	TRBV20-1	TRBJ1-1	TGCAGTGCTGTTACAGGGACGAACACTGAAGCTTTCTTT	CSAVTGTNTEAFF
NA	NA	TRBV11-3	TRBJ1-2	TGTGTCAGCAGTCCTCGGGCGGGTGGCTACACCTTC	CVSSPRAGGYTF
NA	once	TRBV5-5	TRBJ2-1	TGTGCCAGCAGCGTTGGCGGTGTAGGACTCAGTGAGCAGCTCTTC	CASSVGGVGLSEQLF
TRBD2	NA	TRBV28	TRBJ2-1	TGTGTCACCATCAAGGGGACTAGTTCCTACAATGAGCAGTTCTTC	CVTIKGTSSYNEQFF
NA	NA	TRBV12-3/TRBV12-4	TRBJ2-2	TGTGCCAGCACCCAAGGGGGGAGGACAATCACCGGGGAGCCGTTTTTT	CASTQGGRTITGEPFF
NA	many	TRBV4-3	TRBJ2-2	TGCGCCAGCAGCCAAGACCTATCTAGCGCCGGGGAGCTGTTTTTT	CASSQDLSSAGELFF
TRBD1	NA	TRBV27	TRBJ1-2	TGTGCCAACAGACTGAATAGGGACAGAGACTTTGGCTACACCTTC	CANRLNRDRDFGYTF
NA	NA	TRBV29-1	TRBJ2-1	TGCAGCGTTTATTTGACGGAAAGGCAGTTCTTC	CSVYLTERQFF
TRBD1	NA	TRBV6-2/TRBV6-3	TRBJ2-5	TGTGCCAGCAGTCACTATCGACAGGGGGTATCAGAGGCCCAGTACTTC	CASSHYRQGVSEAQYF